This TCR beta chain was sequenced for a study of PD-1 blockade in classical Hodgkin lymphoma. Data came from immunoSEQ multiplex PCR; TCRdb stores just in-frame clones and leaves some out. The sample yields roughly 19,000 clones, roughly 80% seen once. Every patient was affected by relapse after autologous stem cell transplantation, while exposure to brentuximab vedotin was not uniform. V shed 8 bases, J shed 9 bases, and the junction held 12 bases outside the gene matches. The CDR3 extends over 14 amino acids. The V gene's germline CDR1 is LNHDA and CDR2 SQIVND (reference sequence). This clone was picked up one time.

The receptor was isolated from a human donor with classical Hodgkin lymphoma. V gene TRBV19 combines with J gene TRBJ2-1; TRBD1 aligns across 8 bases. Sequencing used peripheral blood mononuclear cells (PBMCs), obtained at baseline. CDR3 protein: CASGTGTGFGEQFF. The DNA of the CDR3 is TGTGCCAGTGGAACCGGGACAGGTTTTGGTGAGCAGTTCTTC. The full variable domain, rest sourced from reference TRBV19 and TRBJ2-1, is DGGITQSPKYLFRKEGQNVTLSCEQNLNHDAMYWYRQDPGQGLRLIYYSQIVNDFQKGDIAEGYSVSREKKESFPLTVTSAQKNPTAFYLCASGTGTGFGEQFFGPGTRLTVL.